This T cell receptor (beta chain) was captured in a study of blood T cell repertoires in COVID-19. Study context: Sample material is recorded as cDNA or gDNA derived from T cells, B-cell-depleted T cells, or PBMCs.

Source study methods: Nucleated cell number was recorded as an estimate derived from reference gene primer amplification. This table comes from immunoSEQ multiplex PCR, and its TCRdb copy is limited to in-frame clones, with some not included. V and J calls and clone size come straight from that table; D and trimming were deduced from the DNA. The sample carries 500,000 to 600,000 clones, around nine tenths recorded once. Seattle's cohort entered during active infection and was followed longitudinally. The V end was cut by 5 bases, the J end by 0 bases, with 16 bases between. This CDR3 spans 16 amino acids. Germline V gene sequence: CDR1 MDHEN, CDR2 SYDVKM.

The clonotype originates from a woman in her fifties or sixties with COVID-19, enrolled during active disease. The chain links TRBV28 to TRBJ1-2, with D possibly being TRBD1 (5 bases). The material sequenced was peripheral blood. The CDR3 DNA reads TGTGCCAGCAGTCGTGGAGGGGACCTAGCTAACTATGGCTACACCTTC. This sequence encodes CASSRGGDLANYGYTF.